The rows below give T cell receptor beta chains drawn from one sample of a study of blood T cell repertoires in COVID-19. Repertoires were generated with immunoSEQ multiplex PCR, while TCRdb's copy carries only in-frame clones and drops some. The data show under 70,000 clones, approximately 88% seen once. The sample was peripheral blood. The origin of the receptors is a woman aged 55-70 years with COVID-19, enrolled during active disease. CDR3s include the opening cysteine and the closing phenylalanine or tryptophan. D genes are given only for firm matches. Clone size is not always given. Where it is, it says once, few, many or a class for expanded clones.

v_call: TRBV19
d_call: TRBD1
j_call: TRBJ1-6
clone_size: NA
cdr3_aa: CASSDRQGGLYSPLHF
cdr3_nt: TGTGCCAGTAGCGATCGACAGGGGGGATTGTATTCACCCCTCCACTTT

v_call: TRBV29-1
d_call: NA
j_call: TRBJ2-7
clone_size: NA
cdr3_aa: CSVVRGGTYEQYF
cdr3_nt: TGCAGCGTTGTTCGGGGTGGAACCTACGAGCAGTACTTC

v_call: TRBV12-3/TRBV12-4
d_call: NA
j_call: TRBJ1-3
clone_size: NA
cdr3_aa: CASSQGGDNTIYF
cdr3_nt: TGTGCCAGCAGCCAGGGAGGGGACAACACCATATATTTT

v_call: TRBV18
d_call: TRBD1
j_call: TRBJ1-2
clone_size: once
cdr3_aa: CASSPGTATIDYGYTF
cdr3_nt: TGTGCCAGCTCACCTGGGACAGCCACGATAGACTATGGCTACACCTTC

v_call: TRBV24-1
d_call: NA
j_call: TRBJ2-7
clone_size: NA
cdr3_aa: CATSARAYEQYF
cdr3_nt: TGTGCCACCAGTGCGCGAGCCTACGAGCAGTACTTC

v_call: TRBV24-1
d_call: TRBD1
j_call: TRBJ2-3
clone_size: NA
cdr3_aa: CATSDTGTGADTQYF
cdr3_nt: TGTGCCACCAGTGATACCGGGACAGGGGCAGATACGCAGTATTTT

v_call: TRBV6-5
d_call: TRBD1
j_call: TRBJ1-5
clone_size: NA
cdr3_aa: CASSYSGQGQQPQHF
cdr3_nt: TGTGCCAGCAGTTACTCGGGACAGGGACAGCAGCCCCAGCATTTT

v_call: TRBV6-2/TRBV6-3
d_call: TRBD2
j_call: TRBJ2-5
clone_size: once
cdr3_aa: CASSYSRSRDYEETQYF
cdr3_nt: TGTGCCAGCAGTTACTCGAGATCCAGGGACTACGAAGAGACCCAGTACTTC

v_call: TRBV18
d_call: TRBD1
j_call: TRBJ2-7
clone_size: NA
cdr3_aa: CASSPGQGHEQYF
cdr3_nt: TGTGCCAGCTCACCCGGACAGGGCCACGAGCAGTACTTC

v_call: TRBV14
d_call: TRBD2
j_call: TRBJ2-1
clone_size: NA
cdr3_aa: CASSQARGKNEQFF
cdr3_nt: TGTGCCAGCAGCCAAGCGCGGGGGAAAAATGAGCAGTTCTTC

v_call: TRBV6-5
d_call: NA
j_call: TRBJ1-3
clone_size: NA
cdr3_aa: CASRAASGNTIYF
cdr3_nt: TGTGCCAGCAGAGCCGCCTCTGGAAACACCATATATTTT

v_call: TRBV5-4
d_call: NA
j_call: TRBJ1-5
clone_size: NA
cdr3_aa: CASSPGWEANQPQHF
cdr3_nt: TGTGCCAGCAGCCCGGGCTGGGAGGCAAATCAGCCCCAGCATTTT

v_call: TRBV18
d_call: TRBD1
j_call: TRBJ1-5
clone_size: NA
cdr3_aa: CASSLGTGTDQPQHF
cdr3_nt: TGTGCCAGCTCACTAGGGACAGGGACCGATCAGCCCCAGCATTTT

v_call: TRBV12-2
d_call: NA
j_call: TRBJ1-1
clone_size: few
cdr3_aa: CASRCREAGGRNTEAFF
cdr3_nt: TGTGCAAGTCGCTGCCGGGAGGCAGGGGGCCGAAACACTGAAGCTTTCTTT

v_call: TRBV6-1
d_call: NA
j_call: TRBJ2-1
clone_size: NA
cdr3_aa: CASSESGNEQFF
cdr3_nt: TGTGCCAGCAGTGAATCAGGGAATGAGCAGTTCTTC

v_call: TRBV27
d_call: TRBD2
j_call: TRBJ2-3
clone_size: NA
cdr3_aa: CASSPREGDTQYF
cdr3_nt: TGTGCCAGCAGTCCTCGGGAGGGAGATACGCAGTATTTT

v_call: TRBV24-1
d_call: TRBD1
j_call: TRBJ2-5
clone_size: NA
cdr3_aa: CATSDRRDRDETQYF
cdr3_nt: TGTGCCACCAGTGATCGCCGGGACAGGGACGAGACCCAGTACTTC

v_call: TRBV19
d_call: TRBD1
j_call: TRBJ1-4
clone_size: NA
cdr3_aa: CASSLRTGRSEKLFF
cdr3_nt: TGTGCCAGTAGTCTTCGGACAGGGAGGAGCGAAAAACTGTTTTTT

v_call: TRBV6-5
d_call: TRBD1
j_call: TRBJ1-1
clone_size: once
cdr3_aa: CASSSGQGETEAFF
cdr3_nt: TGTGCCAGCAGCTCGGGACAGGGGGAGACTGAAGCTTTCTTT

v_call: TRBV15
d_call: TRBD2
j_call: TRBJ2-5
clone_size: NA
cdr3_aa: CATSGIAGETQYF
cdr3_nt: TGTGCCACCAGCGGGATAGCGGGAGAGACCCAGTACTTC

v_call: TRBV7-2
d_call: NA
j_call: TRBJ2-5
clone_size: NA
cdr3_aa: CASSLGATGVGTQYF
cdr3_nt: TGTGCCAGCAGCTTAGGCGCGACGGGGGTGGGGACCCAGTACTTC

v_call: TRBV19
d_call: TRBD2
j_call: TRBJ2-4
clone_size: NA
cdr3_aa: CASQRERGDSAKNIQYF
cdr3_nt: TGTGCCAGCCAGCGGGAAAGGGGCGATTCAGCCAAAAACATTCAGTACTTC

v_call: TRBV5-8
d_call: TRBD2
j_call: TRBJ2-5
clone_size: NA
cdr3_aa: CASSLALAGVETQYF
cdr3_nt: TGTGCCAGCAGCTTGGCTCTAGCGGGAGTGGAGACCCAGTACTTC

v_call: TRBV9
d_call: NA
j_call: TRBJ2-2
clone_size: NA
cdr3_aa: CASSVAQRETGELFF
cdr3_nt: TGTGCCAGCAGCGTAGCTCAGAGGGAAACCGGGGAGCTGTTTTTT

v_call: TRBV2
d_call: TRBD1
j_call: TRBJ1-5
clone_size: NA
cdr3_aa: CASSRQGLDNQPQHF
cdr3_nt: TGTGCCAGCAGTAGACAGGGGTTAGACAATCAGCCCCAGCATTTT

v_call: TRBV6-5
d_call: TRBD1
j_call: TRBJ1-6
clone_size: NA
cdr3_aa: CASSYSDRGLSPLHF
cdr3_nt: TGTGCCAGCAGTTACTCGGACAGGGGGCTATCACCCCTCCACTTT

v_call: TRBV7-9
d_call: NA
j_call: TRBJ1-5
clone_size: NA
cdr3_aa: CASSLGGDQPQHF
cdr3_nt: TGTGCCAGCAGCTTGGGGGGGGATCAGCCCCAGCATTTT

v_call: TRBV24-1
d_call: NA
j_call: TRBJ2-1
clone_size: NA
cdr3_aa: CATSDPAVESLANEQFF
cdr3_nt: TGTGCCACCAGTGATCCTGCGGTTGAGTCCCTGGCCAATGAGCAGTTCTTC

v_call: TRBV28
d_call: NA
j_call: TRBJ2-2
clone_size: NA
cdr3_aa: CATLPPGSRYTGELFF
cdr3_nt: TGTGCCACCCTCCCCCCTGGGAGCCGATACACCGGGGAGCTGTTTTTT

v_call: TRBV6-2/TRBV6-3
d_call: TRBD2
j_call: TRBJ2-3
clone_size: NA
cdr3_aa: CASSSTSGNPDTQYF
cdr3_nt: TGTGCCAGCAGTTCGACTAGCGGGAACCCAGATACGCAGTATTTT

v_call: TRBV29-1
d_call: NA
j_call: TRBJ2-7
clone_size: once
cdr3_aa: CSVLENGPYEQYF
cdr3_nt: TGCAGCGTTTTGGAGAACGGTCCTTACGAGCAGTACTTC

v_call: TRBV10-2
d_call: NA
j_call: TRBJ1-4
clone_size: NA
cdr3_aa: CASSSLLFREKLFF
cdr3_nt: TGCGCCAGCAGTAGTTTATTATTTCGGGAAAAACTGTTTTTT

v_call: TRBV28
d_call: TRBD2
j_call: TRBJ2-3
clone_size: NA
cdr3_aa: CASIPTSGRSTDTQYF
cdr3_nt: TGTGCCAGCATTCCGACTAGCGGGAGGAGCACAGATACGCAGTATTTT

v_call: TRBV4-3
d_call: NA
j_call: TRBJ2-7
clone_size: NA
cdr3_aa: CASSQDLAWGGGSEQYF
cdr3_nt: TGCGCCAGCAGCCAAGATCTTGCATGGGGAGGGGGGAGCGAGCAGTACTTC

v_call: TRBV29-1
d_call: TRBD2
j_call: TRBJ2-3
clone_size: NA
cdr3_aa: CSAVQSGSGADTQYF
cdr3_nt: TGCAGCGCCGTCCAAAGCGGGAGTGGGGCAGATACGCAGTATTTT

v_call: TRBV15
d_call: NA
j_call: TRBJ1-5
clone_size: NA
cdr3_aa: CATSRERGNQPQHF
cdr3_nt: TGTGCCACCAGCAGAGAAAGGGGGAATCAGCCCCAGCATTTT

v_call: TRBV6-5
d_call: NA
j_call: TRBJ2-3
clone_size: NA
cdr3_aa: CASSYSRSTDTQYF
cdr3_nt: TGTGCCAGCAGTTACTCGCGGAGCACAGATACGCAGTATTTT

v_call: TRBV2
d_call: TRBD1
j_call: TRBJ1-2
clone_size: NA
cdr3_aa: CASSLGETGIYGYTF
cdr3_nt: TGTGCCAGCAGTTTGGGGGAGACAGGGATCTATGGCTACACCTTC

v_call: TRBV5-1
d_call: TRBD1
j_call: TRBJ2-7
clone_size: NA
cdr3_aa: CASSPGTGSYEQYF
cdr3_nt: TGCGCCAGCAGCCCCGGGACAGGGTCGTACGAGCAGTACTTC

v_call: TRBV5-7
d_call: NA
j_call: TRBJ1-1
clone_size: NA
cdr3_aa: CASSNRTVMNTEAFF
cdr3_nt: TGTGCCAGCAGCAACCGGACAGTCATGAACACTGAAGCTTTCTTT

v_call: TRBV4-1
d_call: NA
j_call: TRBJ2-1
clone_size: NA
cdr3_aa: CASSLGPQLSSYNEQFF
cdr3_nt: TGCGCCAGCAGCCTTGGGCCCCAGTTAAGCTCCTACAATGAGCAGTTCTTC

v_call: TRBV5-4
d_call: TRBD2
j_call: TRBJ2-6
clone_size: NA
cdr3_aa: CASSSPGLAGGSSGANVLTF
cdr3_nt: TGTGCCAGCAGCTCCCCGGGACTAGCGGGGGGCAGCTCTGGGGCCAACGTCCTGACTTTC

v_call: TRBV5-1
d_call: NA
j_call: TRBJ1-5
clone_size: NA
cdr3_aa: CASSLTGTDQPQHF
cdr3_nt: TGCGCCAGCAGCTTGACAGGGACGGATCAGCCCCAGCATTTT

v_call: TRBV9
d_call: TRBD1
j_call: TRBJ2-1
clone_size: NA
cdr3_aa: CASSGGTGGPNEQFF
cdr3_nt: TGTGCCAGCAGCGGTGGGACAGGGGGCCCCAATGAGCAGTTCTTC

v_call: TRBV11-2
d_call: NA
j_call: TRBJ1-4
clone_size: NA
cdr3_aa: CASSFPEATNEKLFF
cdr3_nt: TGTGCCAGCAGCTTTCCGGAGGCAACTAATGAAAAACTGTTTTTT

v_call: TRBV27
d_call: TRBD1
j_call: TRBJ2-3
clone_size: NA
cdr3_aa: CASSFYRGITDTQYF
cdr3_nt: TGTGCCAGCAGTTTCTACAGGGGAATCACAGATACGCAGTATTTT

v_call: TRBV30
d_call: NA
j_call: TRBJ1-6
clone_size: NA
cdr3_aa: CAWSSAGSIDSPLHF
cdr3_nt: TGTGCCTGGAGTTCGGCAGGGTCTATAGATTCACCCCTCCACTTT

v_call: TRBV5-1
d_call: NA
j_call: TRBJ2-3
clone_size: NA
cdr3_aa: CASSLAGLFTDTQYF
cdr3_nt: TGCGCCAGCAGCTTGGCGGGACTCTTCACAGATACGCAGTATTTT